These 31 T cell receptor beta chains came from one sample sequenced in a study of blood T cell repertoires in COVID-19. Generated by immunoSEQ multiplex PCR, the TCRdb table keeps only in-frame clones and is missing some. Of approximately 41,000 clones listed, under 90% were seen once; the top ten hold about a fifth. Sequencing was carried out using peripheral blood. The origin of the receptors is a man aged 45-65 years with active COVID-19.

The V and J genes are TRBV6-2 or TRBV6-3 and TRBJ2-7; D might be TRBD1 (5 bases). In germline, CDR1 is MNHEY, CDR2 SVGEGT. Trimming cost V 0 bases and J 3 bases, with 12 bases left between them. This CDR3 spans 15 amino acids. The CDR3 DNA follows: TGTGCCAGCAGTTACTCGACAGAGGTGGGCTACGAGCAGTACTTC. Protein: CASSYSTEVGYEQYF.

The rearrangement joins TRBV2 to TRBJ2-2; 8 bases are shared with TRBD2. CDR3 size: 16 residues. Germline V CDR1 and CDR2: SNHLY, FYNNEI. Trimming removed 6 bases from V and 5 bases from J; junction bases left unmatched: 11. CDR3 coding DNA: TGTGCCAGCAGCCGGAGAGCGGGAGCGTCAACCGGGGAGCTGTTTTTT. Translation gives CASSRRAGASTGELFF.

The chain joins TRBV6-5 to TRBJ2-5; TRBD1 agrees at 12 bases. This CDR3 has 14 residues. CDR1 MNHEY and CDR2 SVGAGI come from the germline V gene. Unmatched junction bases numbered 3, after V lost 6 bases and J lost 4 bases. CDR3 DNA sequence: TGTGCCAGCAGCGGGACAGGGGGCGGAGAGACCCAGTACTTC. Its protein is CASSGTGGGETQYF.

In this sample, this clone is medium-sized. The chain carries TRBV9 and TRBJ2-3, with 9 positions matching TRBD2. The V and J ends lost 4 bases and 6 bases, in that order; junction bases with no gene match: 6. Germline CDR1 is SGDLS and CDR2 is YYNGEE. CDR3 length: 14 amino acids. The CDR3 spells CASSSRTSADTQYF. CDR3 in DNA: TGTGCCAGCAGCTCGAGGACTAGCGCGGATACGCAGTATTTT.

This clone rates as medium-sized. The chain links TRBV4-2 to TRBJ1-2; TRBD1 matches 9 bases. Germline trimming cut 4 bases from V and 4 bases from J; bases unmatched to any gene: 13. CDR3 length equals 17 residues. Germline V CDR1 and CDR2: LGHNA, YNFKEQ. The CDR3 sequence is CASSPTGTGYLSYGYTF. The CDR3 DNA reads TGTGCCAGCAGCCCTACCGGGACAGGGTATTTGAGCTATGGCTACACCTTC.

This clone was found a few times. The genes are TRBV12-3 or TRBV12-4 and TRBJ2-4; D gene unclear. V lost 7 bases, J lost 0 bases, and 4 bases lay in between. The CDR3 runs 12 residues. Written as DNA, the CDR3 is TGTGCCAGCACCTTAGCCAAAAACATTCAGTACTTC. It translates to CASTLAKNIQYF.

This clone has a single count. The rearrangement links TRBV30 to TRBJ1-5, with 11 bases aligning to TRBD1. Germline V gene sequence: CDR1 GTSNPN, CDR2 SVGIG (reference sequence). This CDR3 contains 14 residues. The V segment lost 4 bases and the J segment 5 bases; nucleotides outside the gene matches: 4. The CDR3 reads CAWTSDRGHQPQHF. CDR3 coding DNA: TGTGCCTGGACCTCGGACAGGGGGCATCAGCCCCAGCATTTT.

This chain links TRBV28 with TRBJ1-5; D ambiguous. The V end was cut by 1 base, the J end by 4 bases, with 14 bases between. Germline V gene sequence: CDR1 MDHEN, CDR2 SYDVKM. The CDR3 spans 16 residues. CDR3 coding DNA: TGTGCCAGCAGTTTATCCTCCGGGGTAGGGAATCAGCCCCAGCATTTT. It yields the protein CASSLSSGVGNQPQHF.

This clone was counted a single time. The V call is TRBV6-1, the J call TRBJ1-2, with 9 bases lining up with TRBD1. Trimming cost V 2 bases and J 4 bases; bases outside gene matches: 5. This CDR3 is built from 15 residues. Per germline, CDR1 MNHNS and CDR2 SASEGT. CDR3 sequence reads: CASSEPGTGIYGYTF. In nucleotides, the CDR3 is TGTGCCAGCAGTGAACCAGGGACAGGGATCTATGGCTACACCTTC.

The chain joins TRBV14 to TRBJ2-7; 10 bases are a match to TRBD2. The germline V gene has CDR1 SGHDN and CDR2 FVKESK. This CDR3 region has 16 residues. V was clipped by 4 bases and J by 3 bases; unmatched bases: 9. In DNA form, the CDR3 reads TGTGCCAGCAGCCCTCTCGGACTAGCGGAAAGCTACGAGCAGTACTTC. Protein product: CASSPLGLAESYEQYF.

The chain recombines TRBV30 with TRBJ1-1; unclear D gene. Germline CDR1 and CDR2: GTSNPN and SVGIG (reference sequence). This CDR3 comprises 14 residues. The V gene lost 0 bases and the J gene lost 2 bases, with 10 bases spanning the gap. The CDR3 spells CAWSVIGRNTEAFF. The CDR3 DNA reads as TGTGCCTGGAGTGTAATCGGTAGAAACACTGAAGCTTTCTTT.

CDR3 amino acids: CASSFWDRVDEQYF. CDR3 nucleotide sequence: TGTGCCAGCAGTTTCTGGGACAGGGTCGACGAGCAGTACTTC. The chain links TRBV27 to TRBJ2-7; 9 bases map to TRBD1. Trimming took 3 bases from V and 5 from J; bases not matched to a gene: 5. The CDR3 length is 14 residues. Germline values: CDR1 MNHEY, CDR2 SMNVEV (reference sequence).

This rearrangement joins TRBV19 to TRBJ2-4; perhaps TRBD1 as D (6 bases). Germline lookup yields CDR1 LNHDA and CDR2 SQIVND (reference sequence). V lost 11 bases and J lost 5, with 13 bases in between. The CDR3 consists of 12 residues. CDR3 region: CAGKGDENIQYF. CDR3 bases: TGTGCCGGAAAGGGGGACGAAAACATTCAGTACTTC.

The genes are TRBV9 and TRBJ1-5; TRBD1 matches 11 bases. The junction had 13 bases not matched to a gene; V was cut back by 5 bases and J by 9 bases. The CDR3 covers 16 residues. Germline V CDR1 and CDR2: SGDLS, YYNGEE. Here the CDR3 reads CASSPGGQGVFGPQHF. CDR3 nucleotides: TGTGCCAGCAGTCCCGGGGGACAGGGGGTGTTCGGGCCCCAGCATTTT.

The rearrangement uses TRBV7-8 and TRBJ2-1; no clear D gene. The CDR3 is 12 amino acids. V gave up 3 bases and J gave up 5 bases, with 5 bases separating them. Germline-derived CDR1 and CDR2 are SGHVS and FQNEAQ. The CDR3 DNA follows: TGTGCCAGCAGCTTTCAGGACAATGAGCAGTTCTTC. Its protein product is CASSFQDNEQFF.

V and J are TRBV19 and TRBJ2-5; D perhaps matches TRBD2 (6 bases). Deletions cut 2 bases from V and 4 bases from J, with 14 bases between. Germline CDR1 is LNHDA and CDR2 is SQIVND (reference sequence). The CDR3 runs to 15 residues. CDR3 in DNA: TGTGCCAGTAGTATAACAACTAGCCTTACAGAGACCCAGTACTTC. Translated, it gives CASSITTSLTETQYF.

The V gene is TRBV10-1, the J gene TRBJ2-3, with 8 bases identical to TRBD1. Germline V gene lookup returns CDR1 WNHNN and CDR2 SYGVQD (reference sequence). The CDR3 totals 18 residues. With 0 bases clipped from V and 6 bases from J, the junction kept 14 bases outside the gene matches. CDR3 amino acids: CASSESTTGVDLSDTQYF. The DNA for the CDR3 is TGCGCCAGCAGTGAGTCTACGACAGGGGTGGATCTATCGGATACGCAGTATTTT.

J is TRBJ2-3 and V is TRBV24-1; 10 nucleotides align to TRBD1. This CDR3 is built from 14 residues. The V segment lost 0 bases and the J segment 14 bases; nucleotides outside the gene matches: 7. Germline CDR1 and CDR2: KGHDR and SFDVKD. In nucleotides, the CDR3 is TGTGCCACCAGTGATTTGGAGACAGGGGGCGACACGTATTTT. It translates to CATSDLETGGDTYF.

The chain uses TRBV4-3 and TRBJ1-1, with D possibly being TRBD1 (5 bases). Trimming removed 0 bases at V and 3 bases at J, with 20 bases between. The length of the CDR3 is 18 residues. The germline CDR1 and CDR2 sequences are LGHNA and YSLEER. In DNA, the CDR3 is TGCGCCAGCAGCCAAGATCCTTCAGGGTTAGTCCGCGACACTGAAGCTTTCTTT. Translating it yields CASSQDPSGLVRDTEAFF.

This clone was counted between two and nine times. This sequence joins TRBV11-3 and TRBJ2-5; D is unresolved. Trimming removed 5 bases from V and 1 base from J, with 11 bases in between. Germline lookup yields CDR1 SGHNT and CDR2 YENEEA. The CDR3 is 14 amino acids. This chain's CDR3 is CASSVDLAQETQYF. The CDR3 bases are TGTGCCAGCAGCGTTGACTTGGCCCAAGAGACCCAGTACTTC.

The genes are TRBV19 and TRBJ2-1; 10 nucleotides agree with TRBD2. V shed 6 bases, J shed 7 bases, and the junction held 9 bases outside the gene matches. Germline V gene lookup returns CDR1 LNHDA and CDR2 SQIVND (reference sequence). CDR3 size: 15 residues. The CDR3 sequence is CASRDTGTSVNEQFF. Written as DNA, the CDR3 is TGTGCCAGTAGAGACACCGGGACTAGCGTGAATGAGCAGTTCTTC. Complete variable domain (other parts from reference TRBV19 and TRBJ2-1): DGGITQSPKYLFRKEGQNVTLSCEQNLNHDAMYWYRQDPGQGLRLIYYSQIVNDFQKGDIAEGYSVSREKKESFPLTVTSAQKNPTAFYLCASRDTGTSVNEQFFGPGTRLTVL.

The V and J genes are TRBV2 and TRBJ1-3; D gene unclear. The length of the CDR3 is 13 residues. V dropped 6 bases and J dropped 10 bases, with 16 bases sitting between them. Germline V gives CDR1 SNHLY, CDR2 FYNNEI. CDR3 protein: CASRGSLGETIYF. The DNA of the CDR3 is TGTGCCAGCAGAGGCAGTCTGGGAGAGACCATATATTTT. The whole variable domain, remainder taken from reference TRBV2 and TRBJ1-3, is EPEVTQTPSHQVTQMGQEVILRCVPISNHLYFYWYRQILGQKVEFLVSFYNNEISEKSEIFDDQFSVERPDGSNFTLKIRSTKLEDSAMYFCASRGSLGETIYFGEGSWLTVV.

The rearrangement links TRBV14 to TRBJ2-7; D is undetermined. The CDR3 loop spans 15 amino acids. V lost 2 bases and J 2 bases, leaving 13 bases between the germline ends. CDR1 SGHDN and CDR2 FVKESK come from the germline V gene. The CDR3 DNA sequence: TGTGCCAGCAGCCAACTGGGTAGCCGTACCTACGAGCAGTACTTC. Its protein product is CASSQLGSRTYEQYF.

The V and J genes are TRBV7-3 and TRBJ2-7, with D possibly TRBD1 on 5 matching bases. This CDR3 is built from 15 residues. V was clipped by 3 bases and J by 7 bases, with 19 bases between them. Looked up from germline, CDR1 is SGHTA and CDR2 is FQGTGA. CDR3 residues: CASSFGQGPSWEQYF. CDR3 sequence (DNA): TGTGCCAGCAGCTTTGGGCAGGGTCCCTCCTGGGAGCAGTACTTC.

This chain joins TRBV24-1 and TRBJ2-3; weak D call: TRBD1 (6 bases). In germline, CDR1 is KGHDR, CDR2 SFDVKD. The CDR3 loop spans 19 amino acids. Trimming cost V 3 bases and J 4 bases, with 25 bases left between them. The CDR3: CATSDTDTGIGVSADTQYF. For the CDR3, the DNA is TGTGCCACCAGTGATACCGATACAGGGATTGGTGTTAGCGCAGATACGCAGTATTTT.

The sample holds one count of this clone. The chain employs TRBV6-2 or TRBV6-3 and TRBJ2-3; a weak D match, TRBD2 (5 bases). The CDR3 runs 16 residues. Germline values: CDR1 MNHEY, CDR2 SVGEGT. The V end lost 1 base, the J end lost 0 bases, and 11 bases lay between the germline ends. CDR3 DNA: TGTGCCAGCAGTTACTGGCTAGCCGCTAGCACAGATACGCAGTATTTT. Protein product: CASSYWLAASTDTQYF.

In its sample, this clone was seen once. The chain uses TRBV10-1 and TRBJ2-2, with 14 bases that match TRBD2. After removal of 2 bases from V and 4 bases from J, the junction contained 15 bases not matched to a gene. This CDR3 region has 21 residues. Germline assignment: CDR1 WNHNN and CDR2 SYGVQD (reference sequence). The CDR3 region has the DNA TGCGCCAGCAGTGAGGCGATTCCGGGACTAGCGGGAGCATATAGCACCGGGGAGCTGTTTTTT. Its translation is CASSEAIPGLAGAYSTGELFF.

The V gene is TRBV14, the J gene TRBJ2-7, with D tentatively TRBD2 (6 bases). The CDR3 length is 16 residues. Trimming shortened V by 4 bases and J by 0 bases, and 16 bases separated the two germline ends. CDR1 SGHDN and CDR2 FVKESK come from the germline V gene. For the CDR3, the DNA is TGTGCCAGCAGCCCATGGGACTCCCGAAGCTCCTACGAGCAGTACTTC. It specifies CASSPWDSRSSYEQYF.

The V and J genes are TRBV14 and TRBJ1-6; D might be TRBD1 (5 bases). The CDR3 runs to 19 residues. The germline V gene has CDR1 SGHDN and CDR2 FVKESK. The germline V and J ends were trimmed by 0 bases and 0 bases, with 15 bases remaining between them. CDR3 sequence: CASSQDFRAGSSYNSPLHF. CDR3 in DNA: TGTGCCAGCAGCCAAGATTTCAGGGCCGGGAGCTCCTATAATTCACCCCTCCACTTT.

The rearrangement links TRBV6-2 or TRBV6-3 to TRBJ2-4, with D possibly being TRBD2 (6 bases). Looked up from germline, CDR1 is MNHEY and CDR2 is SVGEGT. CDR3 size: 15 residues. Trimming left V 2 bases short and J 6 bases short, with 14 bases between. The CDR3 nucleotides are TGTGCCAGCAGTTACCCGCCCGATAGCGGAAACATTCAGTACTTC. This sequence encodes CASSYPPDSGNIQYF.

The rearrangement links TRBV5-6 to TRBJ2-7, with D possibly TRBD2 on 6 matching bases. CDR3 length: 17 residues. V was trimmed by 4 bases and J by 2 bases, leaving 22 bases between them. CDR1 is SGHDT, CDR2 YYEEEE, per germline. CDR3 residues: CASSPGGVSTGTYEQYF. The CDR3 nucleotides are TGTGCCAGCAGCCCTGGCGGGGTCTCGACCGGGACCTACGAGCAGTACTTC.